The 4 T cell receptor beta chains reported below all come from one sample, sequenced in a study of blood T cell repertoires in COVID-19. Using immunoSEQ multiplex PCR, the repertoire was profiled, and TCRdb retains in-frame clones only, with some absent. The data show under 85,000 clones, over 75% seen once. The sample taken for sequencing was peripheral blood. The receptors were gathered from a man aged 50-59 years with acute or convalescent COVID-19.

The V call is TRBV5-6, the J call TRBJ2-2, with a possible D match to TRBD1 (5 bases). The CDR3 runs 17 residues. Deletions cut 2 bases from V and 0 bases from J, with 14 bases between. Germline V gives CDR1 SGHDT, CDR2 YYEEEE. In DNA form, the CDR3 reads TGTGCCAGCAGCTTCCTGCGCACCAGGGCGAACACCGGGGAGCTGTTTTTT. Translation: CASSFLRTRANTGELFF.

The V and J genes are TRBV4-3 and TRBJ2-1; D call uncertain. V dropped 0 bases and J dropped 1 base, with 7 bases sitting between them. In germline, CDR1 is LGHNA, CDR2 YSLEER. The CDR3 has 15 residues. CDR3 nucleotides: TGCGCCAGCAGCCAAGACCAGGTTTCCTACAATGAGCAGTTCTTC. Translation: CASSQDQVSYNEQFF.

This chain joins TRBV5-1 and TRBJ1-1; TRBD1 matches 8 bases. V trimming: 3 bases; J trimming: 1 base; junction bases outside the gene matches: 8. The germline V gene has CDR1 SGHRS and CDR2 YFSETQ. The CDR3 extends over 16 amino acids. The CDR3 DNA is TGCGCCAGCAGCTCAGGACAGGGAAACAGGAACACTGAAGCTTTCTTT. Its protein product is CASSSGQGNRNTEAFF. Full variable domain (remainder filled in from reference TRBV5-1 and TRBJ1-1): KAGVTQTPRYLIKTRGQQVTLSCSPISGHRSVSWYQQTPGQGLQFLFEYFSETQRNKGNFPGRFSGRQFSNSRSEMNVSTLELGDSALYLCASSSGQGNRNTEAFFGQGTRLTVV.

This chain uses TRBV27 with TRBJ1-1; a possible D gene is TRBD1 (5 bases). This CDR3 spans 15 amino acids. The germline gives CDR1 MNHEY, CDR2 SMNVEV (reference sequence). V was shortened by 2 bases and J by 4 bases, with 14 bases between the two germline ends. The CDR3 DNA sequence: TGTGCCAGCAGTTTACTGGGACTCGGGGGCACTGAAGCTTTCTTT. It translates to CASSLLGLGGTEAFF.